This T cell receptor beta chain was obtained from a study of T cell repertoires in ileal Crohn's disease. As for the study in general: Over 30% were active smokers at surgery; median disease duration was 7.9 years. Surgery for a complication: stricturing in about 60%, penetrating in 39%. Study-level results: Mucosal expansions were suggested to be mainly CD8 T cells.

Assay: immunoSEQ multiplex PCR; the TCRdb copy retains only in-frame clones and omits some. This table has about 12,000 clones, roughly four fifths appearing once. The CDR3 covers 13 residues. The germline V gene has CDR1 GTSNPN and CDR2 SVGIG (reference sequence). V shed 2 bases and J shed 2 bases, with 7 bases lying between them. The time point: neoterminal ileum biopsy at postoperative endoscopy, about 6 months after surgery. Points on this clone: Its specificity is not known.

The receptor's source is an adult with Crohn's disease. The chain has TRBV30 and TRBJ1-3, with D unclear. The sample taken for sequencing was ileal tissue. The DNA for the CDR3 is TGTGCCTGGAGTTCCGGGGCTGGAAACACCATATATTTT. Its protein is CAWSSGAGNTIYF.